Below are 8 T cell receptor beta chains sequenced from a single sample in a study of cytomegalovirus exposure and HLA in healthy donors. The method was immunoSEQ multiplex PCR; TCRdb's version includes in-frame clones alone and lacks a portion of them. The repertoire has 98,000 or so clones, 90% to 96% of them found once; the top ten carry 0.67%. Sequencing was performed on PBMCs. These receptors originate from a woman aged 18-29 years in good health and CMV-seronegative.

The chain has TRBV5-8 and TRBJ1-1; D is uncertain. CDR3 length: 12 amino acids. Germline-derived CDR1 and CDR2 are SGHTS and YDEGEE. Trimming took 7 bases from V and 1 from J, leaving 8 bases between them. The CDR3 region has the DNA TGTGCCAGCCAAGCAGGGAACACTGAAGCTTTCTTT. It is translated as CASQAGNTEAFF.

This chain joins TRBV28 and TRBJ2-3; TRBD2 aligns across 16 bases. This CDR3 region has 17 residues. Per the germline V gene, CDR1 is MDHEN and CDR2 is SYDVKM. Losses at the gene ends were 2 bases for V and 6 bases for J; bases not matched to a gene: 5. CDR3 nucleotide sequence: TGTGCCAGCAGTTTACTGGGACTAGCGGGGGGGAGGGATACGCAGTATTTT. Its protein is CASSLLGLAGGRDTQYF.

This rearrangement joins TRBV5-4 to TRBJ2-3; TRBD2 might be the D (6 bases). Trimming removed 1 base from V and 4 bases from J, with 13 bases in between. CDR3 length equals 15 residues. The germline V gene encodes CDR1 SGHNT and CDR2 YYREEE (reference sequence). CDR3 bases: TGTGCCAGCAGCTTGCTGCGGGGAATTTCAGATACGCAGTATTTT. Its protein product is CASSLLRGISDTQYF.

The chain employs TRBV18 and TRBJ1-1; 7 positions match TRBD1. Germline V gene data show CDR1 as KGHSH and CDR2 as LQKENI. V gave up 6 bases and J gave up 1 base; unmatched junction bases: 5. CDR3 size: 14 residues. In DNA form, the CDR3 reads TGTGCCAGCTCCCCGGGACAGCAGAACACTGAAGCTTTCTTT. It is translated as CASSPGQQNTEAFF.

The gene calls are TRBV30 and TRBJ2-2, with a weak D call TRBD2 (6 bases). Per germline, CDR1 GTSNPN and CDR2 SVGIG (reference sequence). The germline V and J ends were trimmed by 5 bases and 6 bases, with 10 bases remaining between them. This CDR3 has 12 amino acids. In nucleotides, the CDR3 is TGTGCCTGGGGCGGGGTGGCCGGGGAGCTGTTTTTT. As protein: CAWGGVAGELFF.

The chain carries TRBV5-1 and TRBJ2-5; 12 nucleotides match TRBD2. In germline, CDR1 is SGHRS, CDR2 YFSETQ. The junction had 8 bases not matched to a gene; V was cut back by 0 bases and J by 5 bases. There are 17 residues in the CDR3. The CDR3 reads CASSLGASGGASETQYF. The CDR3 nucleotides read TGCGCCAGCAGCTTGGGGGCTAGCGGGGGGGCCTCTGAGACCCAGTACTTC.

The CDR3 DNA follows: TGTGCCAGCAGCTTAGTGGTGACAGGGAGTAGCAATCAGCCCCAGCATTTT. Its translation: CASSLVVTGSSNQPQHF. The V call is TRBV11-3, the J call TRBJ1-5; TRBD1 matches at 7 bases. With 1 base clipped from V and 0 bases from J, the junction kept 6 bases outside the gene matches. CDR1 and CDR2 (germline): SGHNT, YENEEA. The CDR3 consists of 17 residues.

The chain recombines TRBV5-4 with TRBJ2-2, with D tentatively TRBD2 (5 bases). This CDR3 spans 16 amino acids. Germline assignment: CDR1 SGHNT and CDR2 YYREEE (reference sequence). The germline V and J ends were trimmed by 4 bases and 2 bases, with 15 bases remaining between them. The CDR3 sequence: CASSPWSGSNTGELFF. The CDR3 DNA is TGTGCCAGCAGCCCATGGTCGGGATCCAACACCGGGGAGCTGTTTTTT.